This T cell receptor (beta chain) was captured by sequencing in a study of a mutant IDH1 vaccine in newly diagnosed glioma. Study conclusions and caveats: Among top peripheral T cell clonotypes, changes seemed unrelated to pseudoprogression. Vaccine-induced responses were seen in 93.3% of patients, spanning several MHC alleles.

This sample's time point: baseline, week 1 (first vaccination visit). Treatment given: pre-vaccination baseline after standard-of-care therapy. Concerning this clone itself: Antigen unknown.

Per the germline V gene, CDR1 is ENHRY and CDR2 is SYGVKD. Trimming took 5 bases from V and 0 from J; bases not matched to a gene: 3. The CDR3 is 15 amino acids. TCRdb's table, derived via immunoSEQ multiplex PCR, lists solely in-frame clones and lacks some. This sample yields 25,000 to 35,000 clones, of which 80% to 90% are seen a single time; over 4% belongs to the top ten. Sequenced here: PBMCs, sampled from a glioma patient treated with radiotherapy, temozolomide or both. This receptor was obtained from a woman in her thirties or forties with glioma. V gene TRBV10-3 combines with J gene TRBJ2-5; 10 nucleotides line up with TRBD2. CDR3 coding DNA: TGTGCCATCAGTACGGGACTAGCGTACCAAGAGACCCAGTACTTC. Its protein product is CAISTGLAYQETQYF.